This T cell receptor beta chain is from a study of T cells in Graves' hyperthyroidism and ophthalmopathy. Study outcomes and limitations: A 13 V-J model separated ophthalmopathy from stable hyperthyroidism.

In this sample, this clonotype turned up a few times. Its antigen is as yet unknown. The study enrolled patients aged 18 to 65 with newly diagnosed hyperthyroidism of under 2 months' duration. Patients with uncontrolled infections, other autoimmune diseases, pregnancy or lactation were excluded. In making diagnoses, clinical symptoms, serum thyroxine and TRAb, thyroid ultrasound and orbital computed tomography were all used. Germline CDR1 and CDR2: ENHRY and SYGVKD. The CDR3 consists of 14 residues. Trimming removed 10 bases from V and 4 bases from J, with 16 bases in between. What was amplified from RNA transcripts were TCR beta CDR3 regions. Initially, a first-round RT-PCR of the TCR CDR3 employed the HTBI primer set. TCRdb recomputed calls from the multiplex PCR reads with MiXCR, one row per CDR3 protein. Altogether approximately 420,000 distinct CDR3 sequences are present, approximately 14% being singletons, with the ten largest covering 5.3%.

The chain uses TRBV10-3 and TRBJ2-2, with D perhaps given as TRBD1 or TRBD2 (5 bases each). Source material: blood. This receptor was taken from a woman aged 18 to 35 with Graves' hyperthyroidism. CDR3 coding DNA: TGTGCCACCGAGGAAGGGGACCTCACCGGGGAGCTGTTTTTT. Translating it yields CATEEGDLTGELFF.